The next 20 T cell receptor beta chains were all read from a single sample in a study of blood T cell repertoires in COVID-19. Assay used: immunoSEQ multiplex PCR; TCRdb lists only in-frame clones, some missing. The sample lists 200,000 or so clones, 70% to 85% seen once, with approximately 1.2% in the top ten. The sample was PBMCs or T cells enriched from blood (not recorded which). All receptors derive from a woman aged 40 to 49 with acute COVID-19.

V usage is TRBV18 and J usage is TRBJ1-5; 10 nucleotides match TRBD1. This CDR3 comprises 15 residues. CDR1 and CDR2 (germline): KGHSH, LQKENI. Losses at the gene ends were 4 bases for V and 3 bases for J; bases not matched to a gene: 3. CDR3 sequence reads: CASSRGQGFNQPQHF. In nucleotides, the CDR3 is TGTGCCAGCTCACGGGGACAGGGGTTCAATCAGCCCCAGCATTTT.

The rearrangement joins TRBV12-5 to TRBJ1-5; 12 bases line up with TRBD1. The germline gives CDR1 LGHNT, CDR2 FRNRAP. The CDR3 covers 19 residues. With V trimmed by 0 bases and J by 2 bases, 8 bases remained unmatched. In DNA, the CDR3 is TGTGCTAGTGGTTTGGTACGGGACAGGGGGCGTGTTGGCAATCAGCCCCAGCATTTT. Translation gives CASGLVRDRGRVGNQPQHF.

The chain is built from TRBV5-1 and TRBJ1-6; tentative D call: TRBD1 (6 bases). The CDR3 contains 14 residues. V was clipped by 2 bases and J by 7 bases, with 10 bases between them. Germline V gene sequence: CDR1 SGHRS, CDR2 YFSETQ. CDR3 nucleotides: TGCGCCAGCAGCTTAGGACAGAAGAATTCACCCCTCCACTTT. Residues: CASSLGQKNSPLHF.

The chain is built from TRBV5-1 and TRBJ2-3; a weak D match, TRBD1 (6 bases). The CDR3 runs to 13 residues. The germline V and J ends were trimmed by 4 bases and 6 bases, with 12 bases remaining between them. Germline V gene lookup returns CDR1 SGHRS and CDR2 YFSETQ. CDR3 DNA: TGCGCCAGCAGCACGGACAGTATCGATACGCAGTATTTT. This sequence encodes CASSTDSIDTQYF.

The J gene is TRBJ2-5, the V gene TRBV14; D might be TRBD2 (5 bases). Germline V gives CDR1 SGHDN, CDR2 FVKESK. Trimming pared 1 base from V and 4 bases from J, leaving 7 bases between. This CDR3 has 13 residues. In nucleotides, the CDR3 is TGTGCCAGCAGCCAAGCCGGGGTAGAGACCCAGTACTTC. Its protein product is CASSQAGVETQYF.

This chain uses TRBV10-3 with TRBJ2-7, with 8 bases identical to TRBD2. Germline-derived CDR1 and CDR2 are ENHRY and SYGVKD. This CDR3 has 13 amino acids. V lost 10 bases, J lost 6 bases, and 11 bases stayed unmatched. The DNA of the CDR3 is TGTGCCACCCCGGGAGGGGGGAAGGTCGAGCAGTACTTC. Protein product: CATPGGGKVEQYF.

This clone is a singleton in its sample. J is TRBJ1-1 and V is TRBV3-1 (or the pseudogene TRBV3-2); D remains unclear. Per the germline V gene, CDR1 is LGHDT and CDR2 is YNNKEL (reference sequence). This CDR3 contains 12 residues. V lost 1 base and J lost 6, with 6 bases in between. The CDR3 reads CASSQASAEAFF. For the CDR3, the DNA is TGTGCCAGCAGCCAAGCCTCGGCTGAAGCTTTCTTT.

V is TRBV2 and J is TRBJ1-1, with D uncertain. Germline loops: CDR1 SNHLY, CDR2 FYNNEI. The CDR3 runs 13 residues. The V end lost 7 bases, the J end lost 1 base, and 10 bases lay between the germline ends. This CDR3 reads CASTPSRNTEAFF. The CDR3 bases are TGTGCCAGCACCCCTAGCAGGAACACTGAAGCTTTCTTT.

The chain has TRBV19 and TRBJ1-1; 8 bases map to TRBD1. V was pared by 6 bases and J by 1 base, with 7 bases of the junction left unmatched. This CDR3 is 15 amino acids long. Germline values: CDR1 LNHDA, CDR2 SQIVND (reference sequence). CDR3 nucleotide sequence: TGTGCCAGTAGCCAATACGACAGGGGGAACACTGAAGCTTTCTTT. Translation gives CASSQYDRGNTEAFF.

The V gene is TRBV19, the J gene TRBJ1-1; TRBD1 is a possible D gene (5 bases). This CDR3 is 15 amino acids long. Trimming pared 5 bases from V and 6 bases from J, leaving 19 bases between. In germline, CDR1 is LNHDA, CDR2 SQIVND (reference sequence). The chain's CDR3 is CASSPRARVGAEAFF. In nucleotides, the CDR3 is TGTGCCAGTAGTCCCCGGGCCAGGGTAGGAGCTGAAGCTTTCTTT. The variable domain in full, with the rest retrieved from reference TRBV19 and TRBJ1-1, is DGGITQSPKYLFRKEGQNVTLSCEQNLNHDAMYWYRQDPGQGLRLIYYSQIVNDFQKGDIAEGYSVSREKKESFPLTVTSAQKNPTAFYLCASSPRARVGAEAFFGQGTRLTVV.

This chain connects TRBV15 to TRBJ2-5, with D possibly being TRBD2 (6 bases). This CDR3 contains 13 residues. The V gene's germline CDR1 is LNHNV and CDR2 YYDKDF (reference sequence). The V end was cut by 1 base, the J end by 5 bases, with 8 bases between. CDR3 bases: TGTGCCACCAGCAGAGTAGCGGCGGAGACCCAGTACTTC. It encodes CATSRVAAETQYF.

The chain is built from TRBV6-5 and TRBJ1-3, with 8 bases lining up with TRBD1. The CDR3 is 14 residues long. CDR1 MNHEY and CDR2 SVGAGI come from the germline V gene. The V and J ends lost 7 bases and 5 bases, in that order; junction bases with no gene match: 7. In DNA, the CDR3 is TGTGCCAGCAACCAGGACAGGGCTAGAAACACCATATATTTT. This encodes CASNQDRARNTIYF.

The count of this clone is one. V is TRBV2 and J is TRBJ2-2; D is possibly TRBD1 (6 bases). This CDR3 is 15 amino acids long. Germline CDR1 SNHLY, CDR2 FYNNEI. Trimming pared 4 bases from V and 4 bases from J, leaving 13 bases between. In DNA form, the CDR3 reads TGTGCCAGCAGTGCCACAGGGCCGAGCACCGGGGAGCTGTTTTTT. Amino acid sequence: CASSATGPSTGELFF.

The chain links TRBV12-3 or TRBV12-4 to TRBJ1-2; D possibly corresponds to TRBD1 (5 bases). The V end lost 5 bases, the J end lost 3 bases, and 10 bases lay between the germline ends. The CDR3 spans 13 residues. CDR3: CASSQGLYYGYTF. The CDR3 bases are TGTGCCAGCAGTCAGGGACTCTACTATGGCTACACCTTC.

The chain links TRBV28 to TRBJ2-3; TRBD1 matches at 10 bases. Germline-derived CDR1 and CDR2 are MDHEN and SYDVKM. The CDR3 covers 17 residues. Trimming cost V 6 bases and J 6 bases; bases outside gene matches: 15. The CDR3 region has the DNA TGTGCCAGCAGGTCCCCCGTGGGGACAGGGGCTTCCGATACGCAGTATTTT. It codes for CASRSPVGTGASDTQYF.

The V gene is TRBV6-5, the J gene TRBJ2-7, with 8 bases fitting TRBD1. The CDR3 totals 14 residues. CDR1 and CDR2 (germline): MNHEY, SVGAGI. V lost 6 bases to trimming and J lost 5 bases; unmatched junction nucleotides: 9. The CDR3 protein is CASRHRGANHEQYF. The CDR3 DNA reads TGTGCCAGCAGGCACAGGGGGGCTAACCACGAGCAGTACTTC.

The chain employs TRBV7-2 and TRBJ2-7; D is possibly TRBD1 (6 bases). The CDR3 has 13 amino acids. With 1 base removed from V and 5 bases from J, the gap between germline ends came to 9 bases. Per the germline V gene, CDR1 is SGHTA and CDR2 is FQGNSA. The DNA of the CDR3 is TGTGCCAGCAGCTTAGGGGCAGGGGACGAGCAGTACTTC. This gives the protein CASSLGAGDEQYF.

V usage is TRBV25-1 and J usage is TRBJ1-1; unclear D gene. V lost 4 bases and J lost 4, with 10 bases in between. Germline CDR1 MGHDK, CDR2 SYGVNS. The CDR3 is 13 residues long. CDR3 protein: CASSGHLLTEAFF. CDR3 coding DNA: TGTGCCAGCAGTGGTCATTTACTCACTGAAGCTTTCTTT.

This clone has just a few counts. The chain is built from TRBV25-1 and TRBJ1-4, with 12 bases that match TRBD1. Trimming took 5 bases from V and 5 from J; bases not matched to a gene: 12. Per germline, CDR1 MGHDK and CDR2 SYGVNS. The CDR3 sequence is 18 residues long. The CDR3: CASSNRDRGREGNEKLFF. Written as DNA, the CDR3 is TGTGCCAGCAGTAACCGGGACAGGGGGCGCGAAGGAAATGAAAAACTGTTTTTT.

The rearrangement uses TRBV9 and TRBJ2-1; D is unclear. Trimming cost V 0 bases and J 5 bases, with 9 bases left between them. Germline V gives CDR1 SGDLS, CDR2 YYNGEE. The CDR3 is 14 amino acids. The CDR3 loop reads CASSVAFRDNEQFF. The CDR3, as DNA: TGTGCCAGCAGCGTAGCCTTTCGAGACAATGAGCAGTTCTTC.